The present T cell receptor (beta chain) was sequenced within a study of T cell responses to AZD1222 COVID-19 vaccine. Broader study findings: Nearly half of the spike-specific TCRs reportedly recognize variant regions that carry no mutations. Only 5 or 6 people who got AZD1222 tested seropositive at baseline.

A word on this clone: Its matching antigen is unknown.

Pooling of second doses given at about 4 or about 12 weeks was done. Method: immunoSEQ multiplex PCR; TCRdb's copy keeps in-frame clones and lacks some. The table lists about 150,000 clones, approximately 90% of them singletons. The source is an adult who received the AZD1222 COVID-19 vaccine. This sample comprised peripheral blood, obtained 28 days after the second AZD1222 dose.

CDR3 amino acids: CASSLLPLGGNQPQHF. The CDR3 DNA reads TGTGCCAGCAGCTTACTGCCTCTAGGAGGGAATCAGCCCCAGCATTTT. This chain links TRBV7-2 with TRBJ1-5; D call uncertain. Deletions cut 2 bases from V and 4 bases from J, with 15 bases between. Per the germline V gene, CDR1 is SGHTA and CDR2 is FQGNSA. The CDR3 has 16 amino acids. The entire variable domain, with the rest obtained from reference TRBV7-2 and TRBJ1-5, is as follows: GAGVSQSPSNKVTEKGKDVELRCDPISGHTALYWYRQSLGQGLEFLIYFQGNSAPDKSGLPSDRFSAERTGGSVSTLTIQRTQQEDSAVYLCASSLLPLGGNQPQHFGDGTRLSIL.